The next 27 T cell receptor beta chains were all read from a single sample in a study of cytomegalovirus exposure and HLA in healthy donors. The PCR used 60 Vbeta and 13 Jbeta primers. Here immunoSEQ multiplex PCR was the method, and the copy in TCRdb shows in-frame clones only, minus some. The table has about 99,000 clones, 76% seen once; the top ten hold about 5.4%. Sequenced sample: PBMCs. The receptors derive from a woman aged 18 to 35 in good health and CMV-seropositive.

The J gene is TRBJ1-2, the V gene TRBV19; unclear D gene. The CDR3 runs 13 residues. Trimming shortened V by 1 base and J by 8 bases, and 11 bases separated the two germline ends. Germline lookup yields CDR1 LNHDA and CDR2 SQIVND (reference sequence). The CDR3, as DNA: TGTGCCAGTAGTATAGGCAGCGGGAACGGCTACACCTTC. This codes for CASSIGSGNGYTF.

The rearrangement joins TRBV13 to TRBJ2-7, with 7 positions matching TRBD2. The V gene end was trimmed by 6 bases and the J gene end by 7 bases; junction bases not matched to a gene: 12. The V gene's germline CDR1 is PRHDT and CDR2 FYEKMQ (reference sequence). The CDR3 consists of 14 residues. CDR3 amino acids: CASRFWGAGGEQYF. CDR3 bases: TGTGCCAGCAGGTTCTGGGGTGCCGGGGGGGAGCAGTACTTC.

This clone turned up a few times. V and J are TRBV18 and TRBJ1-5; 12 bases agree with TRBD1. J gave up 6 bases and V 6 bases, and 6 bases lay outside the gene matches. Germline loops: CDR1 KGHSH, CDR2 LQKENI. The length of the CDR3 is 15 residues. CDR3 nucleotides: TGTGCCAGCTCGGCCGGGACAGGGGGCGGTCAGCCCCAGCATTTT. As protein: CASSAGTGGGQPQHF.

J is TRBJ1-2 and V is TRBV13; 8 bases agree with TRBD1. V trimming: 6 bases; J trimming: 4 bases; junction bases outside the gene matches: 7. Germline V CDR1 and CDR2: PRHDT, FYEKMQ (reference sequence). The CDR3 consists of 14 residues. The CDR3 nucleotides read TGTGCCAGCAGACAGGGACAGGCGTTCTATGGCTACACCTTC. Protein: CASRQGQAFYGYTF. The entire variable domain, with the rest obtained from reference TRBV13 and TRBJ1-2, is as follows: AAGVIQSPRHLIKEKRETATLKCYPIPRHDTVYWYQQGPGQDPQFLISFYEKMQSDKGSIPDRFSAQQFSDYHSELNMSSLELGDSALYFCASRQGQAFYGYTFGSGTRLTVV.

The chain joins TRBV2 to TRBJ2-7; TRBD2 agrees at 11 bases. The length of the CDR3 is 14 residues. Germline V CDR1 and CDR2: SNHLY, FYNNEI. Trimming removed 6 bases from V and 1 base from J; junction bases left unmatched: 2. The CDR3 reads CASRGTSGSYEQYF. The CDR3 DNA is TGTGCCAGCAGAGGGACTAGCGGTTCCTACGAGCAGTACTTC.

V and J are TRBV30 and TRBJ2-7, with D perhaps TRBD2 (6 bases). The germline V gene encodes CDR1 GTSNPN and CDR2 SVGIG (reference sequence). V lost 5 bases, J lost 5 bases, and 19 bases lay in between. The CDR3 totals 14 residues. The CDR3 protein is CAWRLRLGGDEQYF. The DNA for the CDR3 is TGTGCCTGGCGCCTCCGACTAGGTGGCGACGAGCAGTACTTC. Drawing the rest from reference TRBV30 and TRBJ2-7, the complete variable domain is SQTIHQWPATLVQPVGSPLSLECTVEGTSNPNLYWYRQAAGRGLQLLFYSVGIGQISSEVPQNLSASRPQDRQFILSSKKLLLSDSGFYLCAWRLRLGGDEQYFGPGTRLTVT.

This sequence joins TRBV2 and TRBJ1-5; D is undetermined. Trimming stripped 8 bases from V and 3 bases from J, with 20 bases between. This CDR3 spans 16 amino acids. Germline CDR1 reads SNHLY; CDR2 reads FYNNEI. In nucleotides, the CDR3 is TGTGCCAGCTCCGATCGGACCCCCGGGGACAATCAGCCCCAGCATTTT. Its protein is CASSDRTPGDNQPQHF.

The J gene is TRBJ1-1, the V gene TRBV6-1, with a weak D call TRBD1 (5 bases). The CDR3 is 13 residues long. V lost 8 bases and J lost 2, with 12 bases in between. Germline V gene data show CDR1 as MNHNS and CDR2 as SASEGT. CDR3 protein: CASGGLYNTEAFF. DNA for the CDR3: TGTGCCAGCGGGGGACTCTACAACACTGAAGCTTTCTTT.

This clone was observed once. This rearrangement joins TRBV2 to TRBJ2-3; D might be TRBD2 (5 bases). The CDR3 loop spans 14 amino acids. The V and J ends lost 5 bases and 0 bases respectively, with 9 bases between them. Germline V gene data show CDR1 as SNHLY and CDR2 as FYNNEI. In nucleotides, the CDR3 is TGTGCCAGCAGTCGTTTAGCGAGCACAGATACGCAGTATTTT. Translated: CASSRLASTDTQYF.

This clone came up a few times. The rearrangement uses TRBV28 and TRBJ2-3; 12 bases are shared with TRBD2. CDR3 length equals 17 residues. From germline, CDR1 is MDHEN and CDR2 SYDVKM. V lost 5 bases to trimming and J lost 0 bases; unmatched junction nucleotides: 6. CDR3 protein: CASSPSGLAGSTDTQYF. CDR3 nucleotides: TGTGCCAGCAGTCCCTCAGGACTAGCGGGGAGCACAGATACGCAGTATTTT.

The V call is TRBV2, the J call TRBJ2-2; D possibly corresponds to TRBD1 (6 bases). Deletions cut 3 bases from V and 6 bases from J, with 11 bases between. In germline, CDR1 is SNHLY, CDR2 FYNNEI. The CDR3 length is 14 residues. CDR3 residues: CASSDRGGPGELFF. In nucleotides, the CDR3 is TGTGCCAGCAGTGACAGGGGCGGGCCCGGGGAGCTGTTTTTT.

V gene TRBV2 combines with J gene TRBJ2-5, with TRBD2 identical over 8 bases. The end of the DNA fits TRBJ2-7 better, so the J call may be wrong. Germline V gives CDR1 SNHLY, CDR2 FYNNEI. This CDR3 contains 14 residues. The chain's CDR3 is CASILSGSAYEQYF. Written as DNA, the CDR3 is TGTGCCAGCATCCTAAGCGGGAGTGCGTACGAGCAGTACTTC.

The V call is TRBV6-1, the J call TRBJ1-4, with D maybe TRBD1 (5 bases). CDR3 length equals 16 residues. The V gene's germline CDR1 is MNHNS and CDR2 SASEGT. The V gene lost 4 bases and the J gene lost 3 bases, with 15 bases spanning the gap. CDR3 sequence: CASSAPQGLSNEKLFF. The CDR3 DNA follows: TGTGCCAGCAGTGCCCCTCAGGGATTGTCTAATGAAAAACTGTTTTTT.

The genes are TRBV10-3 and TRBJ2-5, with a weak D call TRBD1 (6 bases). The germline V gene encodes CDR1 ENHRY and CDR2 SYGVKD. The CDR3 is 14 residues long. V lost 2 bases, J lost 9 bases, and 16 bases lay in between. The CDR3 DNA reads TGTGCCATCAGTGAGACGCAGGGGATTGGGGCCCAGTACTTC. This translates into CAISETQGIGAQYF.

This sequence joins TRBV6-5 and TRBJ2-3, with 8 positions matching TRBD2. J was trimmed by 2 bases and V by 3 bases; bases with no gene match: 4. CDR1 is MNHEY, CDR2 SVGAGI, per germline. The length of the CDR3 is 15 residues. This CDR3 is CASSYRGGATDTQYF. The CDR3 DNA follows: TGTGCCAGCAGTTATCGGGGGGGGGCCACAGATACGCAGTATTTT.

The chain employs TRBV28 and TRBJ1-1; 9 bases line up with TRBD1. V dropped 1 base and J dropped 3; count of bases not matched to a gene: 6. Germline loops: CDR1 MDHEN, CDR2 SYDVKM. The CDR3 has 16 amino acids. This CDR3 is CASSLYGQGYDTEAFF. Written as DNA, the CDR3 is TGTGCCAGCAGTTTATATGGACAGGGGTACGACACTGAAGCTTTCTTT. Complete variable domain (other parts from reference TRBV28 and TRBJ1-1): DVKVTQSSRYLVKRTGEKVFLECVQDMDHENMFWYRQDPGLGLRLIYFSYDVKMKEKGDIPEGYSVSREKKERFSLILESASTNQTSMYLCASSLYGQGYDTEAFFGQGTRLTVV.

Here the CDR3 reads CASSHFRDLNTEAFF. The CDR3, as DNA: TGTGCCAGCTCACATTTCAGGGACTTGAACACTGAAGCTTTCTTT. The chain uses TRBV18 and TRBJ1-1; possibly TRBD1 for D (5 bases). V was pared by 4 bases and J by 0 bases, with 12 bases between. Germline V gene data show CDR1 as KGHSH and CDR2 as LQKENI. This CDR3 contains 15 residues.

The chain employs TRBV28 and TRBJ2-1; a weak D match, TRBD2 (6 bases). V lost 1 base and J 7 bases, leaving 14 bases between the germline ends. This CDR3 is built from 15 residues. Germline CDR1 is MDHEN and CDR2 is SYDVKM. Here the CDR3 DNA reads TGTGCCAGCAGTTTATACGGACCACGGGGGAATGAGCAGTTCTTC. Its translation: CASSLYGPRGNEQFF.

The V and J genes are TRBV18 and TRBJ2-7; tentative D call: TRBD1 (6 bases). The CDR3 sequence is 14 residues long. Trimming left V 4 bases short and J 3 bases short, with 13 bases between. Germline values: CDR1 KGHSH, CDR2 LQKENI. CDR3 DNA sequence: TGTGCCAGCTCACTACAGGGATTTAACTACGAGCAGTACTTC. This encodes CASSLQGFNYEQYF.

This clone appeared once. The gene calls are TRBV28 and TRBJ2-7, with D possibly matching TRBD1 (6 bases). Germline V gene lookup returns CDR1 MDHEN and CDR2 SYDVKM. The CDR3 has 15 amino acids. Deletions cut 4 bases from V and 4 bases from J, with 17 bases between. The CDR3 reads CASSSSGQTQYEQYF. In nucleotides, the CDR3 is TGTGCCAGCAGTTCGAGTGGACAGACACAGTACGAGCAGTACTTC.

The chain employs TRBV10-2 and TRBJ1-6; 11 bases are a match to TRBD1. V gave up 4 bases and J gave up 7 bases; unmatched junction bases: 6. This CDR3 comprises 16 residues. Germline CDR1 and CDR2: WSHSY and SAAADI. The CDR3 region has the DNA TGCGCCAGCAGTGGGACAGGGGGCGCGCGAAATTCACCCCTCCACTTT. This gives the protein CASSGTGGARNSPLHF.

The CDR3 loop is CASSAGLAGGQETQYF. DNA for the CDR3: TGTGCCAGCAGCGCCGGACTAGCGGGAGGACAAGAGACCCAGTACTTC. The chain couples TRBV9 to TRBJ2-5; 14 positions match TRBD2. The CDR3 covers 16 residues. Germline trimming cut 3 bases from V and 2 bases from J; bases unmatched to any gene: 3. CDR1 is SGDLS, CDR2 YYNGEE, per germline.

The genes are TRBV7-3 and TRBJ2-3, with 8 bases identical to TRBD1. The germline V gene has CDR1 SGHTA and CDR2 FQGTGA. Trimming removed 5 bases from V and 4 bases from J; junction bases left unmatched: 11. The CDR3 length is 16 residues. CDR3 sequence (DNA): TGTGCCAGCAGCGCACGGGACAGGCAGTCAGCAGATACGCAGTATTTT. Protein product: CASSARDRQSADTQYF.

This clone was seen more than once but under ten times. The V and J genes are TRBV29-1 and TRBJ2-5; D is possibly TRBD2 (5 bases). Germline-derived CDR1 and CDR2 are SQVTM and ANQGSEA. Trimming removed 7 bases at V and 5 bases at J, with 11 bases between. The CDR3 contains 11 residues. The CDR3 DNA reads TGCAGCGCCTTTAGAGGGGAGACCCAGTACTTC. Its protein is CSAFRGETQYF.

The chain uses TRBV10-3 and TRBJ2-3, with 11 bases fitting TRBD2. The CDR3 spans 17 residues. Per germline, CDR1 ENHRY and CDR2 SYGVKD. V gave up 4 bases and J gave up 0 bases; unmatched junction bases: 6. The DNA of the CDR3 is TGTGCCATCAGTGGGGGGACTAGCGGACCTAGCACAGATACGCAGTATTTT. Protein sequence: CAISGGTSGPSTDTQYF.

The rearrangement joins TRBV5-1 to TRBJ2-3, with 9 bases matching TRBD2. From germline, CDR1 is SGHRS and CDR2 YFSETQ. This CDR3 has 16 amino acids. J gave up 0 bases and V 1 base, and 3 bases lay outside the gene matches. The CDR3 here is CASSLLAGGSTDTQYF. The CDR3 DNA is TGCGCCAGCAGCTTGTTGGCGGGGGGGAGCACAGATACGCAGTATTTT.

The V and J genes are TRBV2 and TRBJ2-7, with 7 bases aligning to TRBD1. Germline lookup yields CDR1 SNHLY and CDR2 FYNNEI. CDR3 length: 18 amino acids. V lost 6 bases and J lost 0; bases outside the gene matches: 17. In DNA form, the CDR3 reads TGTGCCAGCAGATTCCGGGACAGAGCCTTTAGTAGCTCCTACGAGCAGTACTTC. Translation gives CASRFRDRAFSSSYEQYF.